The clone carrying this T cell receptor (beta chain) has a count of ten or more. The antigen remains unidentified. Construction of the TCRbeta library involved unique molecular identifiers. Via MiXCR, TCRdb re-called the PCR reads, giving one row per CDR3 protein. The sample comprises 220,000 or so distinct CDR3 sequences, 7.5% to 9.5% of which are singletons, and 5% to 7% rests with the top ten. Germline V gene lookup returns CDR1 SGHVS and CDR2 FQNEAQ. The CDR3 is 15 residues long. J gave up 0 bases and V 3 bases, and 4 bases lay outside the gene matches. The sample is drawn from a study of T-cell reconstitution after alpha-beta-depleted transplantation in children. Overall study findings and caveats: T-cell counts and diversity were attributed mostly to newly produced T cells one year after transplant.

The chain links TRBV7-8 to TRBJ2-7, with 8 bases matching TRBD2. Sequencing was performed on PBMCs, mostly from graft donor cells, taken 180 days after TCRalphabeta/CD19-depleted stem cell transplant. This clonotype originated in a male patient between 5 and 17 years old who had a stem cell transplant for acute lymphoblastic leukemia, so the T cells may come from the graft donor. The CDR3 sequence is CASSFRTSYSYEQYF. The CDR3 bases are TGTGCCAGCAGCTTCCGGACTAGCTACTCCTACGAGCAGTACTTC.